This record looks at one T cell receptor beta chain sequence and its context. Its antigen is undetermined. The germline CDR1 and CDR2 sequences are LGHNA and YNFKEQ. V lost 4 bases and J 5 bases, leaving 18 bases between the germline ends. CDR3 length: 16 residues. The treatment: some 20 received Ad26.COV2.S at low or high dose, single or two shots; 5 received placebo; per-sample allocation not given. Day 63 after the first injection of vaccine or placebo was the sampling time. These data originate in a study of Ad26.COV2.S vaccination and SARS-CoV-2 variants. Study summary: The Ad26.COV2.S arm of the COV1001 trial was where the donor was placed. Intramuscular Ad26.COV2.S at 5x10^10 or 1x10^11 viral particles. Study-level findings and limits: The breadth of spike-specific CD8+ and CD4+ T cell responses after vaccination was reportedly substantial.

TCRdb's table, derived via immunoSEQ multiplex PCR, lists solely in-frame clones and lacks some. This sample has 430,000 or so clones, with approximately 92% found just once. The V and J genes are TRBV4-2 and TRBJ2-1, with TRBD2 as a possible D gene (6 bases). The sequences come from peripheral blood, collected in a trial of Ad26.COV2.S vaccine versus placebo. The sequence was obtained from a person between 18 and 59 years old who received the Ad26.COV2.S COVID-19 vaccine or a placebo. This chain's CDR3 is CASSPVWGLPNNEQFF. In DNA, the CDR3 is TGTGCCAGCAGCCCGGTGTGGGGACTGCCTAACAATGAGCAGTTCTTC.